This T cell receptor beta chain was recovered during a study of OX40 agonist ivuxolimab in advanced cancers. Background on the study: Patients received ivuxolimab, an agonistic anti-OX40 (CD134) antibody. A diagnosis of hepatocellular carcinoma, melanoma, renal cell or head and neck cancer was present in dose-escalation patients.

The CDR3 is 13 residues long. V was shortened by 4 bases and J by 6 bases, with 15 bases between the two germline ends. The V gene's germline CDR1 is SQVTM and CDR2 ANQGSEA. Study findings and constraints: Among the lowest peripheral clonal expansion occurred in 0.1-3.0 mg/kg partial responders.

As concerns this clone: Its antigen is still unknown.

Sequencing was performed with immunoSEQ multiplex PCR; in TCRdb, only in-frame clones are kept and a portion is missing. This sample has 70,000 to 75,000 clones, with 86% found just once. This receptor was obtained from an adult with an advanced solid tumor such as melanoma, head and neck, liver or kidney cancer. Material: CD4+ or CD8+ T cells sorted from blood, obtained in a trial of the OX40 agonist ivuxolimab. V is TRBV29-1 and J is TRBJ2-5; no firm D call. CDR3 amino acids: CSVGAADTKTQYF. The CDR3 DNA reads TGCAGCGTTGGGGCCGCGGATACTAAGACCCAGTACTTC.